These 9 T cell receptor beta chains share one sample of origin, sequenced in a study of blood T cell repertoires in COVID-19. Generated by immunoSEQ multiplex PCR, the TCRdb table keeps only in-frame clones and is missing some. The repertoire has 150,000 to 200,000 clones, 87% of them found once; the top ten carry 9.5% to 15%. Sequencing was performed on peripheral blood. The source of these receptors is a woman aged 65 to 85 with COVID-19, enrolled during active disease.

The chain links TRBV28 to TRBJ1-6; 9 nucleotides line up with TRBD1. CDR1 and CDR2 (germline): MDHEN, SYDVKM. Germline trimming cut 5 bases from V and 5 bases from J; bases unmatched to any gene: 1. This CDR3 is built from 14 residues. The CDR3 nucleotides read TGTGCCAGCAGTCGGACAGGGGATAATTCACCCCTCCACTTT. Translation gives CASSRTGDNSPLHF.

V gene TRBV7-9 combines with J gene TRBJ1-3, with a possible D match to TRBD1 (6 bases). Germline lookup yields CDR1 SEHNR and CDR2 FQNEAQ (reference sequence). The CDR3 is 15 amino acids. V was trimmed by 5 bases and J by 7 bases, leaving 18 bases between them. CDR3 in DNA: TGTGCCAGCAGCCGAACAGGGATCCTGAGTAACACCATATATTTT. This sequence encodes CASSRTGILSNTIYF. Complete variable domain (other parts from reference TRBV7-9 and TRBJ1-3): DTGVSQNPRHKITKRGQNVTFRCDPISEHNRLYWYRQTLGQGPEFLTYFQNEAQLEKSRLLSDRFSAERPKGSFSTLEIQRTEQGDSAMYLCASSRTGILSNTIYFGEGSWLTVV.

A single count supports this clone. V and J are TRBV5-8 and TRBJ2-3, with 7 nucleotides matching TRBD2. This CDR3 spans 17 amino acids. Germline lookup yields CDR1 SGHTS and CDR2 YDEGEE. V was clipped by 4 bases and J by 4 bases; unmatched bases: 15. In nucleotides, the CDR3 is TGTGCCAGCAGCATTGGGGGTTATGGGGGAGGGCCAGATACGCAGTATTTT. It yields the protein CASSIGGYGGGPDTQYF.

The CDR3 here is CASSSVPTGYGYTF. The CDR3 coding sequence is TGTGCCAGCAGCTCCGTTCCTACAGGTTATGGCTACACCTTC. The chain combines TRBV5-5 with TRBJ1-2, with a weak D call TRBD1 (5 bases). CDR1 and CDR2 from the germline V gene are SGHKS and YYEKEE (reference sequence). Trimming pared 3 bases from V and 5 bases from J, leaving 14 bases between. This CDR3 has 14 amino acids.

Only a few counts were recorded for this clone. This rearrangement joins TRBV2 to TRBJ2-7; TRBD2 matches at 8 bases. Germline V lookup: CDR1 SNHLY, CDR2 FYNNEI. With 8 bases clipped from V and 4 bases from J, the junction kept 4 bases outside the gene matches. The CDR3 is 12 residues long. CDR3 DNA sequence: TGTGCCAGCCGGGGGGGATTGTACGAGCAGTACTTC. It codes for CASRGGLYEQYF.

The chain joins TRBV11-2 to TRBJ2-3; D might be TRBD2 (6 bases). Between the trimmed V and J ends, which lost 5 bases and 2 bases, there was a span of 11 bases. CDR1 is SGHAT and CDR2 is FQNNGV in the germline V gene. The length of the CDR3 is 14 residues. The CDR3 coding sequence is TGTGCCAGCAGCATGGGACTCCCCACAGATACGCAGTATTTT. It specifies CASSMGLPTDTQYF.

This clone appeared a single time. This rearrangement joins TRBV25-1 to TRBJ2-2, with 10 bases lining up with TRBD2. CDR1 and CDR2 (germline): MGHDK, SYGVNS. This CDR3 has 15 amino acids. The trim removed 2 bases at V and 10 bases at J, leaving 7 bases unmatched. The chain's CDR3 is CASSEGLAAKEELFF. The CDR3 nucleotides read TGTGCCAGCAGTGAAGGACTAGCGGCAAAGGAGGAGCTGTTTTTT.

This clone was detected only once. The J gene is TRBJ1-5, the V gene TRBV9; unclear D gene. Germline lookup yields CDR1 SGDLS and CDR2 YYNGEE. The CDR3 loop spans 15 amino acids. The V end was cut by 4 bases, the J end by 5 bases, with 16 bases between. The CDR3 nucleotides read TGTGCCAGCAGCCAAAACGGGATTTTCGATCAGCCCCAGCATTTT. This codes for CASSQNGIFDQPQHF.

The chain employs TRBV6-5 and TRBJ1-5; TRBD1 matches at 11 bases. CDR3 length equals 14 residues. Trimming took 4 bases from V and 9 from J; bases not matched to a gene: 5. The germline CDR1 and CDR2 sequences are MNHEY and SVGAGI. The CDR3 DNA sequence: TGTGCCAGCAGTTCGGGACAGGGGGGTCCGCCCCAGCATTTT. Amino acid sequence: CASSSGQGGPPQHF.